The 32 T cell receptor beta chains reported below all come from one sample, sequenced in a study of blood T cell repertoires in COVID-19. The data were produced by immunoSEQ multiplex PCR, yet TCRdb's version contains in-frame clones alone and is incomplete. The sample consists of just over 650,000 clones, over 80% of them appearing once. The sample comprised peripheral blood. These receptors all come from a woman under 30 with acute or convalescent COVID-19.

V is TRBV30 and J is TRBJ1-3; maybe TRBD1 (5 bases). CDR3 length: 15 amino acids. The germline CDR1 and CDR2 sequences are GTSNPN and SVGIG (reference sequence). Deletions cut 2 bases from V and 0 bases from J, with 11 bases between. The CDR3 nucleotides are TGTGCCTGGAGTCGGGGGATACCCTCTGGAAACACCATATATTTT. This codes for CAWSRGIPSGNTIYF.

The genes are TRBV7-3 and TRBJ2-3; 11 bases line up with TRBD2. Germline loops: CDR1 SGHTA, CDR2 FQGTGA. V shed 0 bases, J shed 5 bases, and the junction held 4 bases outside the gene matches. This CDR3 has 16 residues. CDR3 sequence: CASSLTTSGGGDTQYF. The DNA of the CDR3 is TGTGCCAGCAGCTTAACTACTAGCGGGGGTGGAGATACGCAGTATTTT. Complete variable domain (other parts from reference TRBV7-3 and TRBJ2-3): GAGVSQTPSNKVTEKGKYVELRCDPISGHTALYWYRQSLGQGPEFLIYFQGTGAADDSGLPNDRFFAVRPEGSVSTLKIQRTERGDSAVYLCASSLTTSGGGDTQYFGPGTRLTVL.

The genes are TRBV10-2 and TRBJ2-1, with D possibly TRBD1 on 5 matching bases. The CDR3 totals 15 residues. Per the germline V gene, CDR1 is WSHSY and CDR2 is SAAADI. V lost 1 base and J 8 bases, leaving 15 bases between the germline ends. The CDR3 bases are TGCGCCAGCAGTGAGTGGGCAGGGCGTATAGATGAGCAGTTCTTC. This sequence encodes CASSEWAGRIDEQFF.

This clone has just a few counts. This chain connects TRBV11-3 to TRBJ2-7, with TRBD2 matching 7 bases. Germline CDR1 is SGHNT and CDR2 is YENEEA. The CDR3 is made up of 15 amino acids. J gave up 0 bases and V 1 base, and 3 bases lay outside the gene matches. The CDR3 nucleotides read TGTGCCAGCAGCTTAGCGGGGGGTCGCTCCTACGAGCAGTACTTC. Protein sequence: CASSLAGGRSYEQYF.

This chain joins TRBV2 and TRBJ1-1, with D unclear. Germline V CDR1 and CDR2: SNHLY, FYNNEI. This CDR3 contains 13 residues. V was shortened by 3 bases and J by 6 bases, with 11 bases between the two germline ends. The DNA for the CDR3 is TGTGCCAGCAGTGATTCAGCGATAGCTGAAGCTTTCTTT. Its translation is CASSDSAIAEAFF.

The chain combines TRBV5-1 with TRBJ1-1; D is possibly TRBD1 (5 bases). Germline lookup yields CDR1 SGHRS and CDR2 YFSETQ. The V gene lost 2 bases and the J gene lost 0 bases, with 14 bases spanning the gap. The length of the CDR3 is 16 residues. As DNA, the CDR3 is TGCGCCAGCAGCTTTGCGGGGGGAGTAGTGAACACTGAAGCTTTCTTT. This encodes CASSFAGGVVNTEAFF. Combining the CDR3 with reference TRBV5-1 and TRBJ1-1 gives the whole variable domain KAGVTQTPRYLIKTRGQQVTLSCSPISGHRSVSWYQQTPGQGLQFLFEYFSETQRNKGNFPGRFSGRQFSNSRSEMNVSTLELGDSALYLCASSFAGGVVNTEAFFGQGTRLTVV.

This chain links TRBV6-5 with TRBJ2-2; 12 bases map to TRBD1. The CDR3 extends over 14 amino acids. V shed 7 bases, J shed 12 bases, and the junction held 9 bases outside the gene matches. Per the germline V gene, CDR1 is MNHEY and CDR2 is SVGAGI. CDR3 residues: CASTGTGGTPKLFF. DNA for the CDR3: TGTGCCAGCACCGGGACAGGGGGCACACCGAAGCTGTTTTTT.

The chain recombines TRBV4-1 with TRBJ2-3, with a possible D match to TRBD1 (5 bases). Germline loops: CDR1 MGHRA, CDR2 YSYEKL. Trimming shortened V by 2 bases and J by 4 bases, and 13 bases separated the two germline ends. CDR3 size: 15 residues. The CDR3 region has the DNA TGCGCCAGCAGCCAAATCATGGCAGGGCCAGATACGCAGTATTTT. Translating it yields CASSQIMAGPDTQYF.

In its sample, this clone was seen once. CDR3 protein: CASSWGQGTSPLHF. The DNA of the CDR3 is TGTGCCAGCAGTTGGGGACAGGGAACTTCACCCCTCCACTTT. The rearrangement joins TRBV6-2 or TRBV6-3 to TRBJ1-6; 9 positions match TRBD1. The CDR3 runs to 14 residues. Germline trimming cut 4 bases from V and 9 bases from J; bases unmatched to any gene: 4. Looked up from germline, CDR1 is MNHEY and CDR2 is SVGEGT.

This clone was detected once. The chain uses TRBV21-1 and TRBJ2-7; TRBD1 is taken as the D call from the table, unchecked against the DNA. TRBV21-1 is designated a pseudogene. The CDR3 is 16 amino acids. The CDR3 DNA sequence: TGTGCCAGCAGCCCCCTCACGAGACAGGGAACTATAGAGCAGTACTTC. Its protein product is CASSPLTRQGTIEQYF.

CDR3 nucleotides: TGTGCCTTTAGGAGGGGTTACGAGCAGTACTTC. This gives the protein CAFRRGYEQYF. The V and J genes are TRBV6-4 and TRBJ2-7, with D maybe TRBD2 (6 bases). From germline, CDR1 is MRHNA and CDR2 SNTAGT. CDR3 length equals 11 residues. Deletions cut 11 bases from V and 4 bases from J, with 12 bases between.

The chain combines TRBV3-1 (or the pseudogene TRBV3-2) with TRBJ1-4, with D tentatively TRBD1 (6 bases). Trimming took 7 bases from V and 6 from J, leaving 21 bases between them. This CDR3 has 16 amino acids. CDR1 and CDR2 (germline): LGHDT, YNNKEL (reference sequence). CDR3 protein: CASTPRWTAPYEKLFF. The CDR3 nucleotides are TGTGCCAGCACCCCCAGGTGGACAGCTCCTTATGAAAAACTGTTTTTT.

This sequence joins TRBV21-1 and TRBJ1-2; the table assigns TRBD1, which was not confirmed against the DNA. TRBV21-1 is a pseudogene segment. This CDR3 contains 15 residues. The CDR3 DNA follows: TGTGCCAGCAGCAAAGCTTTGGACAGGGCCTATGGCTACACCTTC. This gives the protein CASSKALDRAYGYTF.

The chain has TRBV28 and TRBJ1-2; no reliable D call. Germline CDR1 is MDHEN and CDR2 is SYDVKM. CDR3 size: 13 residues. Trimming cost V 6 bases and J 3 bases, with 11 bases left between them. This chain's CDR3 is CASSTTDYYGYTF. The CDR3 bases are TGTGCCAGCAGCACAACAGATTACTATGGCTACACCTTC.

Only one count was recorded for this clone. Other DNA sequences in the sample encode the same CDR3. The chain carries TRBV6-5 and TRBJ1-5, with D possibly being TRBD1 (5 bases). Germline CDR1 is MNHEY and CDR2 is SVGAGI. The CDR3 is 13 amino acids. Deletions cut 6 bases from V and 2 bases from J, with 8 bases between. The CDR3 coding sequence is TGTGCCAGCAGGGGGCAGGGCAATCAGCCCCAGCATTTT. As protein: CASRGQGNQPQHF.

This chain connects TRBV5-4 to TRBJ1-1, with 7 positions matching TRBD1. Trimming removed 4 bases from V and 6 bases from J; junction bases left unmatched: 6. The CDR3 runs to 13 residues. Germline assignment: CDR1 SGHNT and CDR2 YYREEE (reference sequence). CDR3 loop: CASSPRTGSEAFF. The CDR3 DNA is TGTGCCAGCAGCCCCCGGACAGGTTCTGAAGCTTTCTTT.

The chain recombines TRBV7-9 with TRBJ1-6; D gene uncertain. The germline V and J ends were trimmed by 3 bases and 9 bases, with 9 bases remaining between them. Per germline, CDR1 SEHNR and CDR2 FQNEAQ (reference sequence). This CDR3 contains 13 residues. The DNA for the CDR3 is TGTGCCAGCAGCTTCCTAAGTAGTTCACCCCTCCACTTT. Protein sequence: CASSFLSSSPLHF.

This chain joins TRBV6-5 and TRBJ2-1, with 7 bases that match TRBD1. CDR1 and CDR2 from the germline V gene are MNHEY and SVGAGI. CDR3 length: 15 amino acids. V lost 11 bases to trimming and J lost 1 base; unmatched junction nucleotides: 11. The CDR3 sequence: CAAGQAQRSYNEQFF. The DNA for the CDR3 is TGTGCCGCTGGACAGGCCCAGAGGTCCTACAATGAGCAGTTCTTC.

This clone showed up just a few times. The chain is built from TRBV7-2 and TRBJ2-3, with D maybe TRBD2 (6 bases). Germline V CDR1 and CDR2: SGHTA, FQGNSA. The CDR3 sequence is 13 residues long. V dropped 3 bases and J dropped 5 bases, with 9 bases sitting between them. DNA for the CDR3: TGTGCCAGCAGCTTCGGGGAGGTAGATACGCAGTATTTT. It encodes CASSFGEVDTQYF.

This chain connects TRBV30 to TRBJ2-3, with TRBD1 matching over 8 bases. The CDR3 is made up of 14 amino acids. CDR1 is GTSNPN and CDR2 is SVGIG in the germline V gene (reference sequence). V was pared by 0 bases and J by 7 bases, with 6 bases of the junction left unmatched. The CDR3 spells CAWSVQGVSNTQYF. In nucleotides, the CDR3 is TGTGCCTGGAGTGTACAGGGGGTATCAAATACGCAGTATTTT.

This chain links TRBV7-2 with TRBJ2-2; 9 nucleotides align to TRBD2. The trim removed 5 bases at V and 3 bases at J, leaving 4 bases unmatched. CDR1 and CDR2 from the germline V gene are SGHTA and FQGNSA. This CDR3 has 15 amino acids. The CDR3 is CASSPRLADTGELFF. The CDR3 nucleotides read TGTGCCAGCAGCCCGAGACTAGCGGACACCGGGGAGCTGTTTTTT.

The chain employs TRBV4-3 and TRBJ2-3; tentative D call: TRBD1 (5 bases). CDR1 is LGHNA, CDR2 YSLEER, per germline. The CDR3 runs to 16 residues. The V end lost 0 bases, the J end lost 2 bases, and 12 bases lay between the germline ends. Written as DNA, the CDR3 is TGCGCCAGCAGCCAAGATCTGGGCAGGGTCACAGATACGCAGTATTTT. Translating it yields CASSQDLGRVTDTQYF.

This clone was seen just once. J is TRBJ2-1 and V is TRBV6-5; TRBD1 aligns across 9 bases. Losses at the gene ends were 0 bases for V and 7 bases for J; bases not matched to a gene: 4. The CDR3 has 15 residues. CDR1 and CDR2 from the germline V gene are MNHEY and SVGAGI. The CDR3 loop is CASSYSGTGLNEQFF. CDR3 bases: TGTGCCAGCAGTTACTCCGGGACAGGGTTGAATGAGCAGTTCTTC.

The chain recombines TRBV4-3 with TRBJ1-2; 8 positions agree with TRBD1. This CDR3 spans 17 amino acids. Germline lookup yields CDR1 LGHNA and CDR2 YSLEER. J gave up 5 bases and V 1 base, and 12 bases lay outside the gene matches. CDR3 coding DNA: TGCGCCAGCAGCCAAGCACAGGGGGGAGGGGAGATGTATGGCTACACCTTC. This sequence encodes CASSQAQGGGEMYGYTF.

The chain recombines TRBV15 with TRBJ1-2; D remains unclear. CDR3 length equals 14 residues. Germline V lookup: CDR1 LNHNV, CDR2 YYDKDF (reference sequence). V gave up 1 base and J gave up 4 bases, with 10 bases separating them. This chain's CDR3 is CATSRGREGYGYTF. The CDR3 coding sequence is TGTGCCACCAGCAGAGGGAGGGAGGGCTATGGCTACACCTTC.

The chain carries TRBV12-3 or TRBV12-4 and TRBJ2-1; 12 bases are a match to TRBD2. The CDR3 spans 13 residues. After removal of 10 bases from V and 6 bases from J, the junction contained 4 bases not matched to a gene. The CDR3 bases are TGTGCCATTACTAGCGGGGGGACCAATGAGCAGTTCTTC. Its protein is CAITSGGTNEQFF.

This clone was detected only once. The genes are TRBV28 and TRBJ2-2; D gene uncertain. Germline loops: CDR1 MDHEN, CDR2 SYDVKM. This CDR3 is 12 amino acids long. Deletions cut 6 bases from V and 2 bases from J, with 4 bases between. CDR3 loop: CASRLNTGELFF. The CDR3 DNA follows: TGTGCCAGCAGACTCAACACCGGGGAGCTGTTTTTT.

The chain recombines TRBV3-1 (or the pseudogene TRBV3-2) with TRBJ2-3, with TRBD2 identical over 8 bases. CDR1 and CDR2 from the germline V gene are LGHDT and YNNKEL (reference sequence). J was trimmed by 4 bases and V by 0 bases; bases with no gene match: 0. The CDR3 is 14 residues long. The CDR3 here is CASSQEAGADTQYF. The CDR3 DNA reads as TGTGCCAGCAGCCAAGAAGCGGGGGCAGATACGCAGTATTTT.

The chain links TRBV9 to TRBJ1-1; D may be TRBD1 (5 bases). Germline values: CDR1 SGDLS, CDR2 YYNGEE. CDR3 length: 14 amino acids. The V and J ends lost 3 bases and 6 bases respectively, with 15 bases between them. CDR3 residues: CASSAQLETAEAFF. The CDR3 nucleotides are TGTGCCAGCAGCGCACAACTGGAGACAGCTGAAGCTTTCTTT.

The chain recombines TRBV7-2 with TRBJ1-1; 9 positions agree with TRBD1. CDR3 length: 15 residues. V was pared by 4 bases and J by 4 bases, with 7 bases of the junction left unmatched. In germline, CDR1 is SGHTA, CDR2 FQGNSA. DNA for the CDR3: TGTGCCAGCAGCTCACAGGGGGCGGCGGGCACTGAAGCTTTCTTT. This encodes CASSSQGAAGTEAFF. Full variable domain (rest looked up from reference TRBV7-2 and TRBJ1-1): GAGVSQSPSNKVTEKGKDVELRCDPISGHTALYWYRQSLGQGLEFLIYFQGNSAPDKSGLPSDRFSAERTGGSVSTLTIQRTQQEDSAVYLCASSSQGAAGTEAFFGQGTRLTVV.

This rearrangement joins TRBV9 to TRBJ1-4; 7 bases match TRBD1. Germline trimming cut 4 bases from V and 7 bases from J; bases unmatched to any gene: 19. Germline V gives CDR1 SGDLS, CDR2 YYNGEE. CDR3 length equals 18 residues. The CDR3 region is CASSRGRNTGLVSEKLFF. CDR3 nucleotides: TGTGCCAGCAGCAGGGGGCGAAATACAGGGTTGGTTAGTGAAAAACTGTTTTTT. The entire variable domain, with the rest obtained from reference TRBV9 and TRBJ1-4, is as follows: DSGVTQTPKHLITATGQRVTLRCSPRSGDLSVYWYQQSLDQGLQFLIQYYNGEERAKGNILERFSAQQFPDLHSELNLSSLELGDSALYFCASSRGRNTGLVSEKLFFGSGTQLSVL.

This clone appeared once. This sequence joins TRBV9 and TRBJ2-3; D is possibly TRBD1 (6 bases). Germline CDR1 is SGDLS and CDR2 is YYNGEE. Deletions cut 4 bases from V and 0 bases from J, with 12 bases between. The CDR3 runs 15 residues. Here the CDR3 DNA reads TGTGCCAGCAGCCCACCCGGACAGAGCACAGATACGCAGTATTTT. It is translated as CASSPPGQSTDTQYF.